The clone carrying this T cell receptor beta chain was seen ten or more times. The entry originates in a study of regulatory T cells in long-lasting Graves disease. Time point denoted: newly diagnosed GD, antithyroid drugs for less than 3 months. PBMCs provided the RNA from which the TCR library was made. V dropped 4 bases and J dropped 0 bases, with 13 bases sitting between them. There are 16 residues in the CDR3. CDR1 is MDHEN, CDR2 SYDVKM, per germline. Assembly of TCR beta libraries relied on iRepertoire HTBI primers together with Arm-PCR of CDR3 regions. TCRdb ran MiXCR on the multiplex PCR reads and lists one entry per CDR3 protein. Of 510,000 or so distinct CDR3 sequences detected, about 12% appear once; the ten largest clones hold roughly 8.2%. This sample was shared with a second study, whose subject was T cells in Graves' hyperthyroidism and ophthalmopathy.

Here the sequenced sample was peripheral blood mononuclear cells (PBMCs), taken at new diagnosis, from a patient treated with antithyroid drugs. The TCR originated in a woman in her twenties or thirties with Graves disease. V and J are TRBV28 and TRBJ2-1; D is perhaps TRBD1 (6 bases). Written as DNA, the CDR3 is TGTGCCAGCAGTTCTGAAACAGGGAGCTCCTACAATGAGCAGTTCTTC. Encoded protein: CASSSETGSSYNEQFF.